One and the same sample provided the 24 T cell receptor beta chains below, sequenced in a study of T-cell memory formation after mild COVID-19. TCRdb analysed the 5' RACE reads with MiXCR anew, one entry per CDR3 protein. This sample has under 450,000 distinct CDR3 sequences, with about an eighth found just once. Material for sequencing was PBMCs or a T cell subset sorted from them (not recorded which). These receptors all come from a man between 18 and 29 years old who had mild COVID-19 (a few samples of this study predate the infection). Cell type and time point are not known.

This chain joins TRBV7-6 and TRBJ2-2, with TRBD2 matching 10 bases. Losses at the gene ends were 2 bases for V and 4 bases for J; bases not matched to a gene: 13. In germline, CDR1 is SGHVS, CDR2 FNYEAQ. CDR3 length: 19 residues. CDR3 DNA: TGTGCCAGCAGCTTAAGGCCCCTAGCGGGGGCCCAGGGCACCGGGGAGCTGTTTTTT. Its translation: CASSLRPLAGAQGTGELFF.

In this sample, this clonotype turned up a few times. For the CDR3, the DNA is TGTGCCAGCAGTCCCGGGCCCGAAAAACTGTTTTTT. The encoded protein is CASSPGPEKLFF. This sequence joins TRBV2 and TRBJ1-4; D unclear. Looked up from germline, CDR1 is SNHLY and CDR2 is FYNNEI. This CDR3 region has 12 residues. V shed 5 bases and J shed 8 bases, with 9 bases lying between them.

V and J are TRBV27 and TRBJ2-7, with D possibly TRBD2 on 6 matching bases. Trimming removed 5 bases from V and 6 bases from J, with 20 bases in between. The CDR3 runs 15 residues. Germline lookup yields CDR1 MNHEY and CDR2 SMNVEV (reference sequence). This CDR3 is CASSPGLPKTLEQYF. The CDR3 bases are TGTGCCAGCAGTCCGGGACTCCCTAAGACGCTCGAGCAGTACTTC.

This clonotype was observed a handful of times. The chain joins TRBV7-9 to TRBJ2-7, with D uncertain. With 6 bases removed from V and 5 bases from J, the gap between germline ends came to 14 bases. This CDR3 contains 13 residues. From germline, CDR1 is SEHNR and CDR2 FQNEAQ (reference sequence). The CDR3 loop is CASSHFPEHEQYF. The CDR3 nucleotides read TGTGCCAGCAGTCACTTCCCGGAGCACGAGCAGTACTTC.

The table lists this clonotype with many counts. V usage is TRBV12-3 or TRBV12-4 and J usage is TRBJ2-5, with a tentative D call TRBD2 (5 bases). The CDR3 has 14 residues. Trimming stripped 5 bases from V and 4 bases from J, with 14 bases between. CDR3 bases: TGTGCCAGCAGTCCTACTAGGACGTCAGAGACCCAGTACTTC. This sequence encodes CASSPTRTSETQYF.

The chain has TRBV4-3 and TRBJ2-3; D gene unclear. CDR3 length equals 15 residues. Trimming cost V 0 bases and J 7 bases, with 14 bases left between them. Germline-derived CDR1 and CDR2 are LGHNA and YSLEER. In nucleotides, the CDR3 is TGCGCCAGCAGCCAAGAGCCCCCCCTTCCGTATACGCAGTATTTT. Its protein product is CASSQEPPLPYTQYF.

The table lists this clonotype with many counts. V is TRBV20-1 and J is TRBJ2-3; TRBD2 matches 11 bases. Germline CDR1 and CDR2: DFQATT and SNEGSKA (reference sequence). This CDR3 contains 15 residues. The V segment lost 6 bases and the J segment 5 bases; nucleotides outside the gene matches: 10. In DNA, the CDR3 is TGCAGTGCCCCTCGGATAGCGGGGGGGCAAGATACGCAGTATTTT. It codes for CSAPRIAGGQDTQYF.

The CDR3 DNA reads TGTGCCAGCAGCCGGTTGACAGCCCGGGTTCCCGGGGAGCTGTTTTTT. Protein: CASSRLTARVPGELFF. The rearrangement uses TRBV7-9 and TRBJ2-2, with D possibly matching TRBD1 (5 bases). The CDR3 is made up of 16 amino acids. The germline V gene has CDR1 SEHNR and CDR2 FQNEAQ (reference sequence). Trimming cost V 5 bases and J 6 bases, with 19 bases left between them.

The chain links TRBV7-8 to TRBJ2-2; 7 bases are a match to TRBD1. J was trimmed by 3 bases and V by 5 bases; bases with no gene match: 12. Germline CDR1 is SGHVS and CDR2 is FQNEAQ. This CDR3 is 17 amino acids long. The CDR3, as DNA: TGTGCCAGCAGCGCAGGGGCCGGGACAGCATACACCGGGGAGCTGTTTTTT. This codes for CASSAGAGTAYTGELFF.

The V gene is TRBV2, the J gene TRBJ1-1; D uncertain. The CDR3 runs 14 residues. The germline V gene encodes CDR1 SNHLY and CDR2 FYNNEI. V was shortened by 3 bases and J by 1 base, with 9 bases between the two germline ends. CDR3 protein: CASSDSVPNTEAFF. CDR3 nucleotides: TGTGCCAGCAGTGACTCGGTGCCGAACACTGAAGCTTTCTTT. The full variable domain, its missing parts supplied by reference TRBV2 and TRBJ1-1, is EPEVTQTPSHQVTQMGQEVILRCVPISNHLYFYWYRQILGQKVEFLVSFYNNEISEKSEIFDDQFSVERPDGSNFTLKIRSTKLEDSAMYFCASSDSVPNTEAFFGQGTRLTVV.

This clonotype was found a few times. This chain connects TRBV7-2 to TRBJ1-1, with D perhaps matching TRBD1 (6 bases). Trimming shortened V by 5 bases and J by 1 base, and 17 bases separated the two germline ends. CDR1 and CDR2 from the germline V gene are SGHTA and FQGNSA. The CDR3 has 16 amino acids. Here the CDR3 reads CASSLGTREGNTEAFF. The CDR3 coding sequence is TGTGCCAGCAGCCTCGGGACAAGGGAGGGGAACACTGAAGCTTTCTTT.

The V and J genes are TRBV5-4 and TRBJ1-1; unclear D gene. The germline gives CDR1 SGHNT, CDR2 YYREEE (reference sequence). Trimming pared 4 bases from V and 4 bases from J, leaving 23 bases between. This CDR3 has 17 amino acids. CDR3 bases: TGTGCCAGCAGCCCTCAAATCGGTACCTCGGGGAGCACTGAAGCTTTCTTT. The encoded protein is CASSPQIGTSGSTEAFF.

The chain has TRBV7-8 and TRBJ2-3, with a weak D call TRBD2 (6 bases). The V gene's germline CDR1 is SGHVS and CDR2 FQNEAQ. The CDR3 is 17 residues long. V lost 8 bases to trimming and J lost 0 bases, with 21 bases between them. The CDR3 reads CASRRDSGILSTDTQYF. Written as DNA, the CDR3 is TGTGCCAGCCGTCGGGATAGCGGAATCCTTAGCACAGATACGCAGTATTTT. The full variable domain, completed using reference TRBV7-8 and TRBJ2-3, is GAGVSQSPRYKVAKRGQDVALRCDPISGHVSLFWYQQALGQGPEFLTYFQNEAQLDKSGLPSDRFFAERPEGSVSTLKIQRTQQEDSAVYLCASRRDSGILSTDTQYFGPGTRLTVL.

This clonotype has only a few counts. This sequence joins TRBV2 and TRBJ1-6; D might be TRBD1 (6 bases). The V end was cut by 3 bases, the J end by 13 bases, with 19 bases between. Germline assignment: CDR1 SNHLY and CDR2 FYNNEI. CDR3 length equals 15 residues. The CDR3 nucleotides are TGTGCCAGCAGTGATGCCGGACAGCTATCGTTGCCCCTCCACTTT. It is translated as CASSDAGQLSLPLHF. Full variable domain (remainder filled in from reference TRBV2 and TRBJ1-6): EPEVTQTPSHQVTQMGQEVILRCVPISNHLYFYWYRQILGQKVEFLVSFYNNEISEKSEIFDDQFSVERPDGSNFTLKIRSTKLEDSAMYFCASSDAGQLSLPLHFGNGTRLTVT.

In its sample, this clonotype was seen many times. The chain couples TRBV5-1 to TRBJ2-3; weak D call: TRBD2 (7 bases). The V end lost 0 bases, the J end lost 2 bases, and 19 bases lay between the germline ends. The CDR3 extends over 18 amino acids. Germline CDR1 reads SGHRS; CDR2 reads YFSETQ. The CDR3 region is CASSLAVAGAGYTDTQYF. The DNA of the CDR3 is TGCGCCAGCAGCTTGGCCGTGGCGGGGGCCGGTTACACAGATACGCAGTATTTT.

The chain recombines TRBV5-4 with TRBJ2-2, with 15 bases identical to TRBD2. Germline V gives CDR1 SGHNT, CDR2 YYREEE (reference sequence). The CDR3 is 17 amino acids. V was clipped by 4 bases and J by 1 base; unmatched bases: 2. CDR3 in DNA: TGTGCCAGCAGCACGGGACTAGCGGGGGGGAACACCGGGGAGCTGTTTTTT. Its protein is CASSTGLAGGNTGELFF.

J is TRBJ2-5 and V is TRBV5-4, with a possible D match to TRBD1 (5 bases). Per germline, CDR1 SGHNT and CDR2 YYREEE (reference sequence). V dropped 3 bases and J dropped 3 bases, with 9 bases sitting between them. The CDR3 extends over 13 amino acids. The CDR3 DNA reads as TGTGCCAGCAGCTGGGGCTGGGAAGAGACCCAGTACTTC. As protein: CASSWGWEETQYF. The full variable domain, in which reference TRBV5-4 and TRBJ2-5 provide the parts outside the CDR3, is ETGVTQSPTHLIKTRGQQVTLRCSSQSGHNTVSWYQQALGQGPQFIFQYYREEENGRGNFPPRFSGLQFPNYSSELNVNALELDDSALYLCASSWGWEETQYFGPGTRLLVL.

There are many counts of this clonotype. The chain links TRBV6-5 to TRBJ1-1, with 8 nucleotides matching TRBD1. Germline V lookup: CDR1 MNHEY, CDR2 SVGAGI. The CDR3 spans 13 residues. V gave up 6 bases and J gave up 4 bases; unmatched junction bases: 4. CDR3 DNA sequence: TGTGCCAGCAGAACTACAGGGGGCACTGAAGCTTTCTTT. It codes for CASRTTGGTEAFF.

There are a few counts of this clonotype. This chain uses TRBV5-1 with TRBJ1-3; D is possibly TRBD1 (5 bases). The germline V gene has CDR1 SGHRS and CDR2 YFSETQ. The CDR3 loop spans 15 amino acids. V gave up 5 bases and J gave up 0 bases, with 12 bases separating them. CDR3 nucleotides: TGCGCCAGCAGTATAGGGGACCACTCTGGAAACACCATATATTTT. This encodes CASSIGDHSGNTIYF.

The rearrangement uses TRBV5-6 and TRBJ2-1, with TRBD2 identical over 9 bases. Trimming removed 3 bases from V and 0 bases from J; junction bases left unmatched: 4. Germline loops: CDR1 SGHDT, CDR2 YYEEEE. This CDR3 has 16 residues. The CDR3 nucleotides are TGTGCCAGCAGCTGGGTTAGCGGGAGCTCCTACAATGAGCAGTTCTTC. Translation gives CASSWVSGSSYNEQFF.

This clonotype was recorded a few times. This rearrangement joins TRBV12-3 or TRBV12-4 to TRBJ2-2; tentatively, D is TRBD1 (6 bases). This CDR3 is built from 14 residues. V gave up 6 bases and J gave up 6 bases, with 14 bases separating them. CDR3 bases: TGTGCCAGCAGACAGATACAGGGCCCCGGGGAGCTGTTTTTT. This gives the protein CASRQIQGPGELFF.

This clonotype came up a few times. The chain employs TRBV29-1 and TRBJ1-4, with D tentatively TRBD1 (5 bases). The germline V gene encodes CDR1 SQVTM and CDR2 ANQGSEA. V was pared by 4 bases and J by 8 bases, with 17 bases between. The CDR3 sequence is 14 residues long. The CDR3 nucleotides are TGCAGCGTTGGAGCCGATGGGACCTGGGAAAAACTGTTTTTT. As protein: CSVGADGTWEKLFF.

The chain couples TRBV14 to TRBJ1-6; D unresolved. The germline V and J ends were trimmed by 4 bases and 6 bases, with 13 bases remaining between them. CDR1 and CDR2 from the germline V gene are SGHDN and FVKESK. The CDR3 has 15 amino acids. Written as DNA, the CDR3 is TGTGCCAGCAGCCGGACCGGGTCGACTAATTCACCCCTCCACTTT. This codes for CASSRTGSTNSPLHF. The variable domain in full, completed from reference TRBV14 and TRBJ1-6, reads EAGVTQFPSHSVIEKGQTVTLRCDPISGHDNLYWYRRVMGKEIKFLLHFVKESKQDESGMPNNRFLAERTGGTYSTLKVQPAELEDSGVYFCASSRTGSTNSPLHFGNGTRLTVT.

The genes are TRBV3-1 and TRBJ1-1; TRBD1 agrees at 11 bases. Losses at the gene ends were 5 bases for V and 3 bases for J; bases not matched to a gene: 5. The CDR3 is 15 residues long. Germline CDR1 and CDR2: LGHDT and YNNKEL (reference sequence). CDR3 coding DNA: TGTGCCAGCAGCGGTTCGGGACAGGGGGACACTGAAGCTTTCTTT. The encoded protein is CASSGSGQGDTEAFF.